Listed below are T cell receptor beta chains from one sample, sequenced in a study of identical twins. TCRdb re-derived calls from the 5' RACE reads in MiXCR, one entry per CDR3 protein. The repertoire holds 350,000 to 450,000 distinct CDR3 sequences, with roughly 18% as singletons. Sequencing was done on a sample of naive T cells sorted from blood. The receptors stem from a man between 45 and 60 years old in good health. Both conserved end residues are part of each CDR3. Each record gives: J gene, V gene, clone size, CDR3 protein. Clone size is shown for a subset of rows, as once, few, many or a class of expanded clone.

>TRBJ2-2|TRBV6-2/TRBV6-3|.
CASSSTGRHGELFF
>TRBJ1-1|TRBV5-1|.
CASSPWDRATEAFF
>TRBJ2-2|TRBV5-1|few
CASSGPSGVNTGELFF
>TRBJ2-7|TRBV10-3|.
CAISAGLYEQYF
>TRBJ2-7|TRBV5-5|.
CASSFSDRDEEQYF
>TRBJ2-7|TRBV13|.
CASSTGHNYEQYF
>TRBJ2-7|TRBV7-2|few
CASSLTSGDYYEQYF
>TRBJ2-7|TRBV4-2|many
CASSPPRGTGLSYEQYF
>TRBJ2-7|TRBV28|.
CASKRPPYEQYF
>TRBJ1-6|TRBV6-1|few
CASSVEQGAGRPVGSPLHF
>TRBJ2-7|TRBV5-1|few
CASSLKTDQWFYEQYF
>TRBJ2-1|TRBV24-1|few
CATSGILADEQFF
>TRBJ1-2|TRBV5-1|many
CASSPGQGVNYGYTF
>TRBJ2-6|TRBV25-1|.
CASSEARGGHGANVLTF
>TRBJ2-1|TRBV12-3/TRBV12-4|.
CASSFATGGWEQFF
>TRBJ1-1|TRBV19|.
CASSQQQGRNTEAFF
>TRBJ1-1|TRBV5-1|many
CASSLAGGARNTEAFF
>TRBJ2-1|TRBV11-1|.
CASSNRLAEGHSRSSYNEQFF
>TRBJ2-3|TRBV24-1|.
CATSDPRRADTQYF
>TRBJ2-1|TRBV5-8|.
CASSPGLASTYNEQFF
>TRBJ2-7|TRBV29-1|few
CSVRGAREDWVQYF
>TRBJ2-3|TRBV6-1|.
CATSQTGRTDTQYF
>TRBJ2-5|TRBV20-1|.
CSATQGAVRETQYF
>TRBJ2-1|TRBV5-1|many
CASSLEAPYNEQFF
>TRBJ2-3|TRBV12-3/TRBV12-4|.
CATALAGADTQYF
>TRBJ2-3|TRBV28|few
CASSLAPGRGGTDTQYF
>TRBJ2-1|TRBV28|few
CASSSTGASSYNEQFF
>TRBJ2-7|TRBV7-2|.
CASSPSEVRSYEQYF
>TRBJ2-7|TRBV7-9|.
CASSLEGTVAYEQYF
>TRBJ2-3|TRBV7-9|few
CASSTGLSDTQYF
>TRBJ2-1|TRBV4-2|.
CASSQEPEGTPGSYNEQFF
>TRBJ2-1|TRBV20-1|many
CSARDIHRSPSYNEQFF
>TRBJ2-7|TRBV3-1|.
CASSQGSWTGFGEQYF
>TRBJ2-7|TRBV29-1|many
CSATGDFSYEQYF
>TRBJ2-3|TRBV4-3|.
CASSQVLAGDLTDTQYF
>TRBJ2-1|TRBV4-1|.
CASSQDRGQNNEQFF